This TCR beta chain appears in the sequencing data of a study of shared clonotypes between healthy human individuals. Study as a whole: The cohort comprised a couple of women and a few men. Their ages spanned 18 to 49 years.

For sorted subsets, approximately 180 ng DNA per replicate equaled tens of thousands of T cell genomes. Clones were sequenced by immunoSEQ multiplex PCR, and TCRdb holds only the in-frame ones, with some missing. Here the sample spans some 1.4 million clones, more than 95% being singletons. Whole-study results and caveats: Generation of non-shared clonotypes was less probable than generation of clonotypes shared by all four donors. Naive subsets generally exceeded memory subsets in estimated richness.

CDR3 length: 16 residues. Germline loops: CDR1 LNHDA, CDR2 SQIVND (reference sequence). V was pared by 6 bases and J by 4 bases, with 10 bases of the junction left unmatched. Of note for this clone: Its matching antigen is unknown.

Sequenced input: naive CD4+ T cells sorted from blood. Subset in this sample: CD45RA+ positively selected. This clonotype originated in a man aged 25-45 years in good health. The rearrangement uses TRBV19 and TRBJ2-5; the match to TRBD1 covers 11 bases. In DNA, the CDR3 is TGTGCCAGTAGCGGACAGGGGGCAGGCTATCGAGAGACCCAGTACTTC. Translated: CASSGQGAGYRETQYF.